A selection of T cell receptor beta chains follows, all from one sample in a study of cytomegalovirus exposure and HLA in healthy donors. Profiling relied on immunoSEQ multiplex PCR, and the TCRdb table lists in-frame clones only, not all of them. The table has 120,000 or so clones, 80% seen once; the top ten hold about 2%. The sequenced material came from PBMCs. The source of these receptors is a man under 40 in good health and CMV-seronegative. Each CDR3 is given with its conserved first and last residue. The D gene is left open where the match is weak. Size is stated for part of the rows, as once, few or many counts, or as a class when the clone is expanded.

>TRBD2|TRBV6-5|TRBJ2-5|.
TGTGCCAGCAGTTATTTAACTAGCGACGAGACCCAGTACTTC
CASSYLTSDETQYF
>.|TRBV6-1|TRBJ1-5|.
TGTGCCAGCAGTGAACACTATAGCAATCAGCCCCAGCATTTT
CASSEHYSNQPQHF
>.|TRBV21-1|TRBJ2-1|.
TGTGCCAGCAGCAAAGGGGGGGATGAGCAGTTCTTC
CASSKGGDEQFF
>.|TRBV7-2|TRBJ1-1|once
TGTGCCAGCAGCTCGCTCGGGAACACTGAAGCTTTCTTT
CASSSLGNTEAFF
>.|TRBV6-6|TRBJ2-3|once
TGTGCCAGTAGCGGGACAGGGCGCTATTTT
CASSGTGRYF
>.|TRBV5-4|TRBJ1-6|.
TGTGCCAGCAGCTTGGTGGCAGGGGATTCACCCCTCCACTTT
CASSLVAGDSPLHF
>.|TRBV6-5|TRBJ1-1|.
TGTGCCAGCAGTTACTCGGGGCAGGTCAACACTGAAGCTTTCTTT
CASSYSGQVNTEAFF
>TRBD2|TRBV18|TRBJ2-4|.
TGTGCCAGCTCTGTGATAGCGGGAGCTGGGGCCAAAAACAGTCAGTACTTC
CASSVIAGAGAKNSQYF
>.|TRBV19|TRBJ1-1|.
TGTGCCAGTAGCTCTCTTCCGGGGATGAACACTGAAGCTTTCTTT
CASSSLPGMNTEAFF
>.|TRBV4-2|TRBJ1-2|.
TGTGCCAGCAGCCAAGACGGATTCCCGGGGACATACTTAGAGTATGGCTACACCTTC
CASSQDGFPGTYLEYGYTF
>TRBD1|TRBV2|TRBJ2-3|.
TGTGCCAGCTCCCTAGACAGGGAAGCCTCAGATACGCAGTATTTT
CASSLDREASDTQYF
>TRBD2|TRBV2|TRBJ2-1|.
TGTGCCAGCAGTGAGGGGCTAGCGGGGTACAATGAGCAGTTCTTC
CASSEGLAGYNEQFF
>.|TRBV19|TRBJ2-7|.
TGTGCCAGTAGTATCACACCGTCCTACGAGCAGTACTTC
CASSITPSYEQYF
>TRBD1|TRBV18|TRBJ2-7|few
TGTGCCAGCTCACCCGTAGACAGGGTACTTTACGAGCAGTACTTC
CASSPVDRVLYEQYF
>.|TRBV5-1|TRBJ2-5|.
TGCGCCAGCAGCGTAGGGGTTGGGGAGACCCAGTACTTC
CASSVGVGETQYF
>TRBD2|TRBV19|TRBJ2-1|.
TGTGCCAGTAGTATAGGGCTAGCGGGGGCCCTCTACAATGAGCAGTTCTTC
CASSIGLAGALYNEQFF
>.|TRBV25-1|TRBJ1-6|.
TGTGCCAGCAGTGAAACGGGGAACGGTAATTCACCCCTCCACTTT
CASSETGNGNSPLHF
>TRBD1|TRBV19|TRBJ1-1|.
TGTGCCAGTAGGACAGGGATGAACACTGAAGCTTTCTTT
CASRTGMNTEAFF
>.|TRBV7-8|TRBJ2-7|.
TGTGCCAGCAGCAACAGACAGGCTTACGAGCAGTACTTC
CASSNRQAYEQYF
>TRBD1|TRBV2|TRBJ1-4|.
TGTGCCAGCAGTGAATCTGACAGGGATTATAAAAAACTGTTTTTT
CASSESDRDYKKLFF
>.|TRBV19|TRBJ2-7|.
TGTGCCAGTAGTATAGAACCCGGCCGGGGACAAGCCTACGAGCAGTACTTC
CASSIEPGRGQAYEQYF
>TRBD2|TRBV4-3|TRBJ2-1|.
TGCGCCAGCAGCCAAGCTGGGTTAGCGGGGGGTAGGGATGAGCAGTTCTTC
CASSQAGLAGGRDEQFF
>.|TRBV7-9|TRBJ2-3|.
TGTGCCAGCAGCTCCCGGGACTCCCCAGATACGCAGTATTTT
CASSSRDSPDTQYF
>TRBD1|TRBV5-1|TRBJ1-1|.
TGCGCCAGCAGCTTGCAGGGGGCGCGGTCGGGCACTGAAGCTTTCTTT
CASSLQGARSGTEAFF
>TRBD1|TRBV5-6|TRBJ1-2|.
TGTGCCAGCAGCTCGGGGGACAGCTACTATGGCTACACCTTC
CASSSGDSYYGYTF
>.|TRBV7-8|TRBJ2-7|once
TGTGCCAGCAGCTACGGGGGTTATACCTACGAGCAGTACTTC
CASSYGGYTYEQYF
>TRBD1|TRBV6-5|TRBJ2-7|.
TGTGCCAGCAGTTTACAGGGGGCCGAGCAGTACTTC
CASSLQGAEQYF
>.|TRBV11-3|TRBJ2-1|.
TGTGCCAGCAGCTTAGCGCGGGACGACAATGAGCAGTTCTTC
CASSLARDDNEQFF
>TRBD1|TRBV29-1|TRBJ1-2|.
TGCAGCGTTCAAATACAGGGGGCCCGCTATGGCTACACCTTC
CSVQIQGARYGYTF
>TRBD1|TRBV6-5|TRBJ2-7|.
TGTGCCAGCAGTTACCCGGGACAGCTCGGCGAGCAGTACTTC
CASSYPGQLGEQYF
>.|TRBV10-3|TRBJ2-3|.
TGTGCCATCGGAGAGACAGCCTCCCTCACAGATACGCAGTATTTT
CAIGETASLTDTQYF
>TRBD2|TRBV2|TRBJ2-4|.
TGTGCCAGCAGTGGACTAGCGGGGGGGCATGGAAACATTCAGTACTTC
CASSGLAGGHGNIQYF
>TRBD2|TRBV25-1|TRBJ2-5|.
TGTGCCAGCAGTGACGGTAGCGGGGGGCCCCAAGAGACCCAGTACTTC
CASSDGSGGPQETQYF
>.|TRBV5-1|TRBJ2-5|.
TGCGCCAGCAGCCCTGGGGCCGGACAAGAGACCCAGTACTTC
CASSPGAGQETQYF
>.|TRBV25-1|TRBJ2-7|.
TGTGCCAGTCGACTAGGCGGTACCTACGAGCAGTACTTC
CASRLGGTYEQYF
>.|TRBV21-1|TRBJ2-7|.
TGTGCCAGCAGCAAACTAAGGGACAGGGGCCGGTACTTC
CASSKLRDRGRYF
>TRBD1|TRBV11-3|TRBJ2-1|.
TGTGCCAGCAGCTTAGGACAGGGTACCTACAATGAGCAGTTCTTC
CASSLGQGTYNEQFF
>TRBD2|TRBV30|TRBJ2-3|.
TGTGCCTGGAGTTCCGGGACTAGCGGTACAGATACGCAGTATTTT
CAWSSGTSGTDTQYF
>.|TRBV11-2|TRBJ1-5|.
TGTGCCAGCAGCTTAGATCGCAGGTCCGGGGGGTCCCAGCATTTT
CASSLDRRSGGSQHF
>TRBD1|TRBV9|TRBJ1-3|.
TGTGCCAGCAGCGACAGGGGTTATGGAAACACCATATATTTT
CASSDRGYGNTIYF
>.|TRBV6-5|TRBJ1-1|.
TGTGCCAGCGGGGCAGGGAAGAACACTGAAGCTTTCTTT
CASGAGKNTEAFF
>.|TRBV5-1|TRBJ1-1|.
TGCGCCAGCAGCTTGACAGGTAGGGGGACTGAAGCTTTCTTT
CASSLTGRGTEAFF
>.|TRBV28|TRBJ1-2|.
TGTGCCAGCAGTCGCGACACAAACTATGGCTACACCTTC
CASSRDTNYGYTF
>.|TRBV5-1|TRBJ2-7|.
TGCGCCAGCAGCTTTGAGGGTAGCTCCTACGAGCAGTACTTC
CASSFEGSSYEQYF
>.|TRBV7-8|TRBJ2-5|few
TGTGCCAGCAGCATGGCGGATGTTCGGGAGACCCAGTACTTC
CASSMADVRETQYF
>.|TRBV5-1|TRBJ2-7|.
TGCGCCAGCAGCGCCCAAACAGGGAGACGAGAAAACGAGCAGTACTTC
CASSAQTGRRENEQYF
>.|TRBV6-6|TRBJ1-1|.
TGTGCCAGCAGCCCTGAAGGGGAAAACACTGAAGCTTTCTTT
CASSPEGENTEAFF
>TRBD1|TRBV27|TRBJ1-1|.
TGTGCCAGCAGTTTAAGGGGGCGCGTGAACACTGAAGCTTTCTTT
CASSLRGRVNTEAFF
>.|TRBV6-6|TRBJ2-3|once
TGTGCCAGCAATGACAACACAGATACGCAGTATTTT
CASNDNTDTQYF
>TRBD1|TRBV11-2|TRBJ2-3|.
TGTGCCAGCAGCTTAGGGACAGGGGCCACAGATACGCAGTATTTT
CASSLGTGATDTQYF
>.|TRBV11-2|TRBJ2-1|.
TGTGCCAGCAGCTTAGTACCAAAGATCACAATCAATGAGCAGTTCTTC
CASSLVPKITINEQFF
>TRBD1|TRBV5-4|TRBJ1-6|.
TGTGCCAGCAGCATACCGGGACAGCGTATCCCCCTCCACTTT
CASSIPGQRIPLHF